Below, 3 T cell receptor beta chains from the same sample are listed, as sequenced in a study of cytomegalovirus exposure and HLA in healthy donors (dated by TCRdb to 2015 to 2018). The library was prepared using the immunoSEQ multiplex PCR assay. For the multiplex PCR, a mixture combining 60 forward primers for TCR Vbeta segments and 13 reverse primers for TCR Jbeta segments was used. In TCRdb, the immuneACCESS table is reduced to in-frame sequences with V and J assigned. These tables do not hold every clone; where another copy was compared, an unresolved V gene accounts for under half, and the others remain unexplained. Here the sample has some 160,000 clones; 70% to 90% occur a single time. The ten largest account for roughly 2.5% of the sample. Sequencing was carried out using PBMCs. The receptor source for this set is a man in his thirties or forties in good health and CMV-seropositive.

In its sample, this clone was seen a few times. CDR3 region: CASTSTRGTNTEAFF. As DNA, the CDR3 is TGTGCCAGCACCTCTACGCGGGGAACGAACACTGAAGCTTTCTTT. The chain uses TRBV6-5 and TRBJ1-1, with D uncertain. Germline assignment: CDR1 MNHEY and CDR2 SVGAGI. Trimming stripped 7 bases from V and 1 base from J, with 16 bases between. The CDR3 loop spans 15 amino acids.

The chain links TRBV7-2 to TRBJ2-2; 7 positions match TRBD1. With V trimmed by 3 bases and J by 2 bases, 9 bases remained unmatched. The germline V gene has CDR1 SGHTA and CDR2 FQGNSA. The CDR3 totals 17 residues. CDR3 nucleotides: TGTGCCAGCAGCTTGCCACCGGGACAGCTAAACACCGGGGAGCTGTTTTTT. It is translated as CASSLPPGQLNTGELFF.

The CDR3 sequence is CAISEGGGTGDNEQFF. The CDR3 region has the DNA TGTGCCATCAGTGAAGGGGGAGGGACAGGGGACAATGAGCAGTTCTTC. The chain recombines TRBV10-3 with TRBJ2-1; TRBD1 aligns across 10 bases. Germline CDR1 and CDR2: ENHRY and SYGVKD. The CDR3 length is 16 residues. J lost 5 bases, V lost 3 bases, and 7 bases had no gene match.